This T cell receptor (beta chain) was observed in a study of cytomegalovirus exposure and HLA in healthy donors. Remarks on this clone: Its antigen remains unknown.

This PCR relied on a set of 60 Vbeta primers and 13 Jbeta primers. Sequenced by immunoSEQ multiplex PCR; TCRdb stores in-frame clones only, minus some. The table lists around 100,000 clones, around three quarters of them singletons. V was shortened by 3 bases and J by 3 bases, with 9 bases between the two germline ends. The CDR3 is made up of 13 amino acids. Study-wide points: In vitro checks showed that a few CMV-associated chains really do target CMV antigens. Most sequenced TCRs were rare (though some public TCRs occurred in many donors).

V is TRBV23-1 and J is TRBJ2-7; TRBD1 is a possible D gene (7 bases). TRBV23-1 is known as an ORF, though its function is uncertain. Specimen: PBMCs. This receptor was taken from a woman in her thirties in good health and CMV-seronegative. In nucleotides, the CDR3 is TGCGCCAGCAGTCACAGGGGGGTCTACGAGCAGTACTTC. Residues: CASSHRGVYEQYF.